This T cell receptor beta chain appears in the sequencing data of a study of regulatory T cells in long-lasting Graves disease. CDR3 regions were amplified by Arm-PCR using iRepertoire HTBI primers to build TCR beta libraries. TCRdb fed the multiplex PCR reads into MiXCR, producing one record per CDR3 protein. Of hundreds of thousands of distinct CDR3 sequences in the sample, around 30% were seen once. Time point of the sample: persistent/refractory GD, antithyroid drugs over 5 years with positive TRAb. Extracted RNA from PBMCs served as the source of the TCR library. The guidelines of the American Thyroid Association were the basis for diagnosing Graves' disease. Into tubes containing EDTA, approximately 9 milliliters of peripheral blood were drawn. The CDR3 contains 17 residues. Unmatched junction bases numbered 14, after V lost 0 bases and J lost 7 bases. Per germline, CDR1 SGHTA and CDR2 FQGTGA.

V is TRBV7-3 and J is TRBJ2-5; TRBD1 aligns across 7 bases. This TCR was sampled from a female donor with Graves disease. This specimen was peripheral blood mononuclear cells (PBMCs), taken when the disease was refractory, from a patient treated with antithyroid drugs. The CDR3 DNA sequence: TGTGCCAGCAGCTTAACGTTACCAGGGGGATTGGGCGGGACCCAGTACTTC. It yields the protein CASSLTLPGGLGGTQYF. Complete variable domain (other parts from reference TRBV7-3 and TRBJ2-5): GAGVSQTPSNKVTEKGKYVELRCDPISGHTALYWYRQSLGQGPEFLIYFQGTGAADDSGLPNDRFFAVRPEGSVSTLKIQRTERGDSAVYLCASSLTLPGGLGGTQYFGPGTRLLVL.